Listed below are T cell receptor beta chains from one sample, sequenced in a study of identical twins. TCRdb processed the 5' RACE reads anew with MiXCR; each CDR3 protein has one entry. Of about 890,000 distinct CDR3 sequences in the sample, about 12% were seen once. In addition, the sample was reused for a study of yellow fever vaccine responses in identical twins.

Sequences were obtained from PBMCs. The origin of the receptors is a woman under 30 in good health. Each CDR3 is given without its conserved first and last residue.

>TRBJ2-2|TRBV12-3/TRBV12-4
ASSFPGVNTGELF
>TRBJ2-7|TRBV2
ASRDGPLRGHEQY
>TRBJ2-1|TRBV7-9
ASSSPSGPSYNEQF
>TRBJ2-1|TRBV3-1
ASTSLIRGGRDEQF
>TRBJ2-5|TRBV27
ASSSDSNGETQY
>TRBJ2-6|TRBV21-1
ASIEGRDRFHGANVLT
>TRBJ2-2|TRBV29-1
SAEAATRGTGELF
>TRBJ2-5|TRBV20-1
SASWGSETQY
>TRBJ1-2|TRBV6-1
ASSARTAYYGYT
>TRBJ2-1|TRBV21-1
ASSKVGTSGRANPSIRNFNEQF
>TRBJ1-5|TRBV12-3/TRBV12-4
ASSKGTLYNQPQH
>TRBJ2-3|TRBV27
ASSLAGQRTDTQY
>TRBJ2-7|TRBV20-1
SARSQGEPYEQY
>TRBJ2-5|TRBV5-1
ASSTRGYQETQY
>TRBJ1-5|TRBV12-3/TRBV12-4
ASSYGQGKFQPQH
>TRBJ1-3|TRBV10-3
AISGTAGNTIY
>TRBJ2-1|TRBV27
ASSLFPSGGDEQF
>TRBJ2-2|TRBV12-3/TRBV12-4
ASSTHPTGELF
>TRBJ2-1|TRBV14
ASSPRRDNEQF
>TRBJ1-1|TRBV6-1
ASSASTGGYTEAF
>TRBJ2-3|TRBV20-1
SASGRTSTDTQY
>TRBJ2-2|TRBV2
ATQRARTNTGELF
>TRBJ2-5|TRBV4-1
ASSQVQTSETQY
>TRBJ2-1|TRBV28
ASSYLSGGGGNEQF
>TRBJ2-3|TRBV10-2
ASRVGPYGTDTQY
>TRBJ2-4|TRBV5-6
ASSLPKTGLLAKNIQY
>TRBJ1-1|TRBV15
ATKQGIDDPEAF
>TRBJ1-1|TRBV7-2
ASSLAPDRGFVNTEAF
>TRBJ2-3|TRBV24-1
ATSEGDSGADTQY
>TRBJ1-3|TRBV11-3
ASSAWTGLDNSGNTIY
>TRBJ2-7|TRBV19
ASSLTAGQGAH
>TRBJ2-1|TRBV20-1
SAILPSGIPSDFNEQF
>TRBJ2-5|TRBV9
ASSVVGVGGETQY
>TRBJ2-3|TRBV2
ASAATRSGDTQY
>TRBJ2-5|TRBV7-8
ASSSRRVQETQY
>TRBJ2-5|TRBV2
ATQRKNGDRGETQY
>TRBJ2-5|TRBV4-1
ASSQDTYQETQY
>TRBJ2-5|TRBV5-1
ASSPMGQRKETQY
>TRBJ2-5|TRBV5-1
ASSSGTVVQETQY
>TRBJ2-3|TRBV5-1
ASSKGLSKVDTQY
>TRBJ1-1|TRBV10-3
ATASGGNTEAF
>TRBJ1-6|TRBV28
ASSTGTGFQPLH
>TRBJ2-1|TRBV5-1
ASSLGREGLDEQF
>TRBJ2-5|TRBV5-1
ASSPVGGRETQY
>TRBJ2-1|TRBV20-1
SAPSPSGRSDEQF
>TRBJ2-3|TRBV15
ATSDRGLGDTQY